This T cell receptor (beta chain) was documented in a study of CD8+CD57+ T cells in acquired aplastic anemia. At the level of the study: An average of roughly 3 ug of DNA was obtained from sorted CD4+ and CD8+ cells.

Those patients picked for sequencing had displayed CD8+CD57+ cell expansion on flow cytometry. Genomic DNA acted as the template from which TCR beta VDJ combination and CDR3 sequence profiling were carried out. TCRdb recomputed calls from the reads with MiXCR, one row per CDR3 protein. This table holds about 180,000 distinct CDR3 sequences, under 50% found once. The CDR3 consists of 14 residues. Per the germline V gene, CDR1 is KGHSH and CDR2 is LQKENI. Study-wide findings and caveats: Significant differences in CD8+ Simpson's diversity were not observed between patients and controls.

To note about this clonotype: The antigen is not known. A much larger clone lies one base from this, so it may be a read error.

Sequencing was done on a sample of sorted CD4+, CD8+, or CD8+CD57+ T cells (not recorded which) from PBMCs. The chain carries TRBV18 and TRBJ1-3; D unresolved. This clonotype was sampled from a human donor with aplastic anemia. CDR3 nucleotides: TGTGCCAGCTCGGAGGACGACTCTGGAAACACCATATGTTTT. This translates into CASSEDDSGNTICF.